Below, 20 T cell receptor beta chains from the same sample are listed, as sequenced in a study of cytomegalovirus exposure and HLA in healthy donors. PCR involved 60 Vbeta and 13 Jbeta primers. Profiled with immunoSEQ multiplex PCR; TCRdb holds only in-frame clones, not every one. The repertoire consists of 150,000 to 200,000 clones, with roughly 77% occurring once and the leading ten covering approximately 2%. The sequenced sample consisted of PBMCs. The origin of the receptors is a woman aged 25 to 39 in good health and CMV-seronegative.

This chain uses TRBV7-8 with TRBJ1-5, with D perhaps TRBD1 (6 bases). The germline V gene encodes CDR1 SGHVS and CDR2 FQNEAQ. V shed 1 base and J shed 6 bases, with 16 bases lying between them. The CDR3 consists of 16 residues. The CDR3 nucleotides are TGTGCCAGCAGCTTAGTGAAGGGGGGGCGCATTCAGCCCCAGCATTTT. It encodes CASSLVKGGRIQPQHF.

The genes are TRBV2 and TRBJ2-7, with D tentatively TRBD1 (6 bases). Germline CDR1 reads SNHLY; CDR2 reads FYNNEI. V was pared by 6 bases and J by 2 bases, with 11 bases between. This CDR3 is built from 13 residues. This chain's CDR3 is CASRGTQTYEQYF. The CDR3 region has the DNA TGTGCCAGCAGAGGGACACAAACCTACGAGCAGTACTTC.

The chain employs TRBV19 and TRBJ1-2; D gene uncertain. The CDR3 extends over 11 amino acids. V lost 10 bases and J lost 8, with 14 bases in between. Germline V gives CDR1 LNHDA, CDR2 SQIVND (reference sequence). The chain's CDR3 is CATSLSLGYTF. CDR3 DNA: TGTGCCACCTCCCTCAGTTTAGGCTACACCTTC.

The chain has TRBV18 and TRBJ1-5, with 7 bases fitting TRBD1. Trimming removed 3 bases from V and 5 bases from J; junction bases left unmatched: 4. Germline-derived CDR1 and CDR2 are KGHSH and LQKENI. This CDR3 region has 14 residues. As DNA, the CDR3 is TGTGCCAGCTCACCCGCCAGGGGGTATCAGCCCCAGCATTTT. It translates to CASSPARGYQPQHF.

The rearrangement uses TRBV15 and TRBJ2-1; D unresolved. The germline CDR1 and CDR2 sequences are LNHNV and YYDKDF (reference sequence). The CDR3 runs 19 residues. V lost 0 bases to trimming and J lost 2 bases, with 20 bases between them. Here the CDR3 DNA reads TGTGCCACCAGCAGAGATAGTGTCGAACCGCCCCTCCCCTACAATGAGCAGTTCTTC. It encodes CATSRDSVEPPLPYNEQFF.

This clone was recorded once. This chain connects TRBV6-5 to TRBJ2-7; 8 bases map to TRBD2. Per the germline V gene, CDR1 is MNHEY and CDR2 is SVGAGI. There are 15 residues in the CDR3. V lost 5 bases and J lost 0; bases outside the gene matches: 6. The CDR3 region has the DNA TGTGCCAGCAGTCCCTACAGCGGGGGCTCCTACGAGCAGTACTTC. Amino acid sequence: CASSPYSGGSYEQYF.

This clone was found once. This chain connects TRBV30 to TRBJ2-2, with 7 nucleotides matching TRBD1. V trimming: 1 base; J trimming: 7 bases; junction bases outside the gene matches: 12. Germline CDR1 reads GTSNPN; CDR2 reads SVGIG (reference sequence). This CDR3 spans 16 amino acids. CDR3 sequence: CAWSGPSGRGHGELFF. The DNA for the CDR3 is TGTGCCTGGAGTGGTCCCTCGGGTAGGGGGCACGGGGAGCTGTTTTTT.

A few counts support this clone. The chain has TRBV6-5 and TRBJ1-1; 8 bases map to TRBD1. After removal of 6 bases from V and 5 bases from J, the junction contained 11 bases not matched to a gene. The germline V gene has CDR1 MNHEY and CDR2 SVGAGI. The CDR3 length is 15 residues. The CDR3: CASSPRTGMRTEAFF. DNA for the CDR3: TGTGCCAGCAGCCCCCGGACAGGGATGAGGACTGAAGCTTTCTTT.

This clone occurred once. This chain links TRBV5-6 with TRBJ2-1, with TRBD2 matching over 11 bases. The CDR3 runs to 17 residues. Germline CDR1 SGHDT, CDR2 YYEEEE. The V and J ends lost 2 bases and 4 bases, in that order; junction bases with no gene match: 8. The CDR3 spells CASSFLNIAGGYNEQFF. The CDR3 nucleotides read TGTGCCAGCAGCTTTTTGAATATAGCGGGGGGGTACAATGAGCAGTTCTTC.

V gene TRBV15 combines with J gene TRBJ2-1, with TRBD2 identical over 8 bases. Trimming took 2 bases from V and 0 from J; bases not matched to a gene: 18. Per the germline V gene, CDR1 is LNHNV and CDR2 is YYDKDF (reference sequence). The CDR3 is 21 residues long. The CDR3 bases are TGTGCCACCAGCAGACCCCTAAATGAGCGGGGGCCGCGAACCTCCTACAATGAGCAGTTCTTC. The encoded protein is CATSRPLNERGPRTSYNEQFF. Variable domain in full (rest from reference TRBV15 and TRBJ2-1): DAMVIQNPRYQVTQFGKPVTLSCSQTLNHNVMYWYQQKSSQAPKLLFHYYDKDFNNEADTPDNFQSRRPNTSFCFLDIRSPGLGDTAMYLCATSRPLNERGPRTSYNEQFFGPGTRLTVL.

There are a few counts of this clone. The V gene is TRBV9, the J gene TRBJ2-2, with no clear D. CDR1 is SGDLS and CDR2 is YYNGEE in the germline V gene. CDR3 length: 13 amino acids. Trimming pared 0 bases from V and 6 bases from J, leaving 6 bases between. DNA for the CDR3: TGTGCCAGCAGCGTAGACCTAGCCGGGGAGCTGTTTTTT. As protein: CASSVDLAGELFF. The full variable domain, its missing parts supplied by reference TRBV9 and TRBJ2-2, is DSGVTQTPKHLITATGQRVTLRCSPRSGDLSVYWYQQSLDQGLQFLIQYYNGEERAKGNILERFSAQQFPDLHSELNLSSLELGDSALYFCASSVDLAGELFFGEGSRLTVL.

This chain uses TRBV29-1 with TRBJ1-1; 10 nucleotides line up with TRBD1. The J segment lost 4 bases and the V segment lost 6 bases, leaving 5 bases of the junction unmatched. Germline CDR1 reads SQVTM; CDR2 reads ANQGSEA. The CDR3 consists of 13 residues. The CDR3 sequence is CSVTWTGGTEAFF. CDR3 bases: TGCAGCGTCACCTGGACAGGGGGCACTGAAGCTTTCTTT.

J is TRBJ2-7 and V is TRBV7-8; 9 bases are shared with TRBD1. Germline V CDR1 and CDR2: SGHVS, FQNEAQ. The J segment lost 4 bases and the V segment lost 5 bases, leaving 9 bases of the junction unmatched. The CDR3 totals 15 residues. The CDR3 reads CASSQHRGRIYEQYF. The CDR3 DNA reads as TGTGCCAGCAGCCAGCACAGGGGGCGCATATACGAGCAGTACTTC.

The rearrangement links TRBV4-1 to TRBJ2-1, with TRBD1 identical over 10 bases. Unmatched junction bases numbered 0, after V lost 3 bases and J lost 1 base. The CDR3 length is 15 residues. Germline assignment: CDR1 MGHRA and CDR2 YSYEKL. CDR3 in amino acids: CASSQDRGSYNEQFF. Here the CDR3 DNA reads TGCGCCAGCAGCCAGGACAGGGGGTCCTACAATGAGCAGTTCTTC.

The chain carries TRBV11-2 and TRBJ2-5, with D uncertain. Trimming pared 7 bases from V and 1 base from J, leaving 16 bases between. The CDR3 has 15 amino acids. The germline gives CDR1 SGHAT, CDR2 FQNNGV. The CDR3 nucleotides are TGTGCCAGCACCAAGAATTTTGGCAGCCAAGAGACCCAGTACTTC. Amino acid sequence: CASTKNFGSQETQYF.

This chain links TRBV21-1 with TRBJ2-7; the table's D call of TRBD2 was not tested on the DNA. TRBV21-1 constitutes a pseudogene. CDR3 length equals 14 residues. CDR3 DNA: TGTGCCAGCAGGGGAGGGGAGGACGGCTACGAGCAGTACTTC. It encodes CASRGGEDGYEQYF.

The chain employs TRBV5-1 and TRBJ2-7; 9 positions match TRBD2. This CDR3 comprises 18 residues. Germline loops: CDR1 SGHRS, CDR2 YFSETQ. J lost 0 bases, V lost 0 bases, and 10 bases had no gene match. The CDR3 reads CASSLGTRLAASSYEQYF. The CDR3 DNA is TGCGCCAGCAGCTTGGGGACGCGACTAGCGGCGAGCTCCTACGAGCAGTACTTC.

The rearrangement links TRBV7-6 to TRBJ1-1; D is uncertain. V was shortened by 5 bases and J by 11 bases, with 21 bases between the two germline ends. CDR1 SGHVS and CDR2 FNYEAQ come from the germline V gene. The CDR3 is made up of 14 amino acids. The CDR3 region has the DNA TGTGCCAGCAGCCCTAATAAGCCGGGTTCCAGTGCTTTCTTT. This gives the protein CASSPNKPGSSAFF.

The chain couples TRBV4-2 to TRBJ2-5; tentative D call: TRBD1 (5 bases). The CDR3 consists of 16 residues. V lost 4 bases to trimming and J lost 5 bases, with 20 bases between them. From germline, CDR1 is LGHNA and CDR2 YNFKEQ. The CDR3 coding sequence is TGTGCCAGCAGCCTACAACCGACAGTACAAGAGGAGACCCAGTACTTC. Amino acid sequence: CASSLQPTVQEETQYF.

Only one count was recorded for this clone. The J gene is TRBJ2-3, the V gene TRBV10-1; 9 bases align to TRBD1. The CDR3 length is 14 residues. The V gene end was trimmed by 7 bases and the J gene end by 4 bases; junction bases not matched to a gene: 6. The germline CDR1 and CDR2 sequences are WNHNN and SYGVQD (reference sequence). CDR3 residues: CASTRDREADTQYF. Here the CDR3 DNA reads TGCGCCAGCACTAGGGACAGGGAGGCAGATACGCAGTATTTT.